This entry lists 22 T cell receptor beta chains sequenced from one sample in a study of T cells in Graves' hyperthyroidism and ophthalmopathy. Authors of the study amplified TCR beta CDR3 regions from RNA transcripts. First-round RT-PCR targeting the TCR CDR3 was performed with the HTBI primer set. In TCRdb, the multiplex PCR reads were re-called with MiXCR into one record per CDR3 protein. The sample records approximately 610,000 distinct CDR3 sequences, about 15% being singletons. Sequences were obtained from blood. Receptors originate from a woman aged 40 to 49 with Graves' ophthalmopathy.

Ten or more counts support this clonotype. The chain combines TRBV14 with TRBJ2-3; D not certain. Trimming took off 1 base at V and 6 bases at J, with 5 bases between the two ends. CDR3 length equals 12 residues. The germline gives CDR1 SGHDN, CDR2 FVKESK. Here the CDR3 DNA reads TGTGCCAGCAGCCAAGTAGGGGATACGCAGTATTTT. Amino acids: CASSQVGDTQYF.

This clonotype was counted only a few times. The V gene is TRBV19, the J gene TRBJ2-7; 9 positions match TRBD1. This CDR3 has 16 amino acids. Germline V gives CDR1 LNHDA, CDR2 SQIVND (reference sequence). J gave up 0 bases and V 5 bases, and 8 bases lay outside the gene matches. DNA of the CDR3: TGTGCCAGTAGTCCTCCCTCGGGACAGGGCTCCTACGAGCAGTACTTC. Translated: CASSPPSGQGSYEQYF. The full variable domain, its missing parts supplied by reference TRBV19 and TRBJ2-7, is DGGITQSPKYLFRKEGQNVTLSCEQNLNHDAMYWYRQDPGQGLRLIYYSQIVNDFQKGDIAEGYSVSREKKESFPLTVTSAQKNPTAFYLCASSPPSGQGSYEQYFGPGTRLTVT.

In its sample, this clonotype was seen many times. This sequence joins TRBV12-3 or TRBV12-4 and TRBJ2-7; TRBD2 matches 7 bases. Trimming took 6 bases from V and 7 from J; bases not matched to a gene: 12. The CDR3 contains 14 residues. For the CDR3, the DNA is TGTGCCAGCAGAGCGGGGCGCAGCCTCAGAGAGCAGTACTTC. It translates to CASRAGRSLREQYF.

The table lists this clonotype with many counts. This sequence joins TRBV6-2 or TRBV6-3 and TRBJ2-7; tentatively, D is TRBD2 (6 bases). The ends were cut back, 2 bases at V and 4 bases at J, with 15 bases in the middle. Germline CDR1 is MNHEY and CDR2 is SVGEGT. This CDR3 has 15 residues. The CDR3 is CASSYGGGYVYEQYF. The CDR3 nucleotides read TGTGCCAGCAGTTACGGTGGAGGGTACGTGTACGAGCAGTACTTC.

The V call is TRBV28, the J call TRBJ2-5; D not certain. The CDR3 covers 14 residues. Trimming removed 5 bases at V and 5 bases at J, with 15 bases between. Germline assignment: CDR1 MDHEN and CDR2 SYDVKM. CDR3 residues: CASSPLGLSETQYF. The CDR3 coding sequence is TGTGCCAGCAGTCCCCTCGGCTTGTCCGAGACCCAGTACTTC.

This clonotype has a count of ten or more. The chain joins TRBV24-1 to TRBJ2-7, with D tentatively TRBD2 (5 bases). Per the germline V gene, CDR1 is KGHDR and CDR2 is SFDVKD. This CDR3 spans 12 amino acids. The germline V and J ends were trimmed by 12 bases and 6 bases, with 17 bases remaining between them. DNA of the CDR3: TGTGCCTACCAGTCAACTAGACGCGAGCAGTACTTC. It specifies CAYQSTRREQYF.

This clonotype was found a few times. V is TRBV12-5 and J is TRBJ1-5, with D uncertain. Germline CDR1 and CDR2: LGHNT and FRNRAP. The germline V and J ends were trimmed by 5 bases and 3 bases, with 8 bases remaining between them. The CDR3 spans 13 residues. CDR3 loop: CASGRDVNQPQHF. The CDR3 DNA reads TGTGCTAGTGGTCGTGACGTCAATCAGCCCCAGCATTTT.

The table lists this clonotype with a few counts. The chain joins TRBV28 to TRBJ1-2, with a weak D call TRBD1 (5 bases). This CDR3 spans 13 amino acids. CDR1 is MDHEN, CDR2 SYDVKM, per germline. With 6 bases removed from V and 6 bases from J, the gap between germline ends came to 14 bases. The CDR3 DNA is TGTGCCAGCAGCTCGACAGTTCCAAATGGCTACACCTTC. Translation gives CASSSTVPNGYTF.

This clonotype was recorded many times. The chain uses TRBV20-1 and TRBJ1-2, with D unresolved. The CDR3 is made up of 12 amino acids. The germline CDR1 and CDR2 sequences are DFQATT and SNEGSKA (reference sequence). Trimming pared 3 bases from V and 3 bases from J, leaving 8 bases between. In DNA form, the CDR3 reads TGCAGTGCTAGTAGGCAGTACTATGGCTACACCTTC. This translates into CSASRQYYGYTF.

J is TRBJ1-5 and V is TRBV6-2 or TRBV6-3; possible D gene TRBD1, 5 bases. Trimming stripped 5 bases from V and 4 bases from J, with 12 bases between. Per the germline V gene, CDR1 is MNHEY and CDR2 is SVGEGT. The CDR3 totals 14 residues. The CDR3 DNA follows: TGTGCCAGCAGTCACGGGACGGAGAATCAGCCCCAGCATTTT. This gives the protein CASSHGTENQPQHF.

This clonotype was recorded at least ten times. The chain is built from TRBV11-3 and TRBJ2-7, with 7 bases aligning to TRBD2. The CDR3 length is 14 residues. V shed 2 bases and J 5 bases; nucleotides not matched to a gene: 6. CDR1 and CDR2 (germline): SGHNT, YENEEA. DNA of the CDR3: TGTGCCAGCAGCTTATCGCGGGAGTCGAACGAGCAGTACTTC. It codes for CASSLSRESNEQYF.

This chain links TRBV28 with TRBJ1-2, with 8 bases that match TRBD1. This CDR3 spans 15 amino acids. V lost 5 bases, J lost 4 bases, and 9 bases stayed unmatched. The germline V gene encodes CDR1 MDHEN and CDR2 SYDVKM. The CDR3 loop is CASSPRDRTLYGYTF. The DNA of the CDR3 is TGTGCCAGCAGTCCCAGGGACAGGACACTCTATGGCTACACCTTC.

This clonotype was counted ten times or more. The DNA for the CDR3 is TGCAGCGCGGAACAGGGGAACTCTGGAAACACCATATATTTT. Amino acid sequence: CSAEQGNSGNTIYF. The rearrangement uses TRBV29-1 and TRBJ1-3, with 7 bases matching TRBD1. There are 14 residues in the CDR3. CDR1 and CDR2 (germline): SQVTM, ANQGSEA. Trimming at V came to 7 bases and at J to 0 bases, leaving 6 bases not matched to a gene.

This clonotype was seen at least ten times. The V and J genes are TRBV28 and TRBJ2-2; 9 positions agree with TRBD1. After removal of 10 bases from V and 4 bases from J, the junction contained 7 bases not matched to a gene. Germline V gene data show CDR1 as MDHEN and CDR2 as SYDVKM. There are 14 residues in the CDR3. CDR3 amino acids: CATNRGQATGELFF. DNA of the CDR3: TGTGCCACTAACAGGGGGCAGGCCACCGGGGAGCTGTTTTTT.

At least ten counts were recorded for this clonotype. This sequence joins TRBV6-2 or TRBV6-3 and TRBJ1-1, with D unresolved. The CDR3 is 15 residues long. CDR1 and CDR2 (germline): MNHEY, SVGEGT. Trimming shortened V by 10 bases and J by 0 bases, and 18 bases separated the two germline ends. The CDR3 spells CAITRSDYMNTEAFF. As DNA, the CDR3 is TGTGCCATCACAAGGAGTGATTACATGAACACTGAAGCTTTCTTT.

This clonotype has only a few counts. The V and J genes are TRBV7-9 and TRBJ1-1; 8 bases align to TRBD1. Germline CDR1 SEHNR, CDR2 FQNEAQ (reference sequence). The ends lost 5 bases at V and 1 base at J; junction bases unmatched: 6. The CDR3 covers 15 residues. The CDR3 bases are TGTGCCAGCAGCGCCTTCGGGACAGGGAACACTGAAGCTTTCTTT. It encodes CASSAFGTGNTEAFF. Full variable domain (rest looked up from reference TRBV7-9 and TRBJ1-1): DTGVSQNPRHKITKRGQNVTFRCDPISEHNRLYWYRQTLGQGPEFLTYFQNEAQLEKSRLLSDRFSAERPKGSFSTLEIQRTEQGDSAMYLCASSAFGTGNTEAFFGQGTRLTVV.

The V gene is TRBV6-2 or TRBV6-3, the J gene TRBJ2-7; perhaps D is TRBD1 or TRBD2 (6 bases each). Germline CDR1 reads MNHEY; CDR2 reads SVGEGT. This CDR3 contains 16 residues. V was cut by 0 bases and J by 10 bases, with 22 bases left in between. The CDR3 loop is CASSYSAGEDLSCQYF. The CDR3, as DNA: TGTGCCAGCAGTTACTCGGCAGGGGAGGATCTTTCCTGCCAGTACTTC.

The chain employs TRBV6-2 or TRBV6-3 and TRBJ2-1; no reliable D call. V dropped 3 bases and J dropped 11 bases, with 8 bases sitting between them. Per germline, CDR1 MNHEY and CDR2 SVGEGT. The CDR3 extends over 11 amino acids. The CDR3 DNA reads as TGTGCCAGCAGTTATTCTACTCAGCAGTTCTTC. As protein: CASSYSTQQFF.

There are many counts of this clonotype. The J gene is TRBJ2-6, the V gene TRBV6-1; TRBD1 aligns across 7 bases. This CDR3 comprises 15 residues. Germline-derived CDR1 and CDR2 are MNHNS and SASEGT. V shed 7 bases, J shed 0 bases, and the junction held 3 bases outside the gene matches. CDR3 DNA sequence: TGTGCCAGCAAGACAGGGTTCTCTGGGGCCAACGTCCTGACTTTC. This gives the protein CASKTGFSGANVLTF.

V is TRBV13 and J is TRBJ2-7; 7 nucleotides agree with TRBD2. The CDR3 totals 13 residues. Germline V gives CDR1 PRHDT, CDR2 FYEKMQ (reference sequence). The J segment lost 7 bases and the V segment lost 8 bases, leaving 11 bases of the junction unmatched. The CDR3 DNA reads as TGTGCCAGCGGGAGGGGAAGGATGGGGGAGCAGTACTTC. Its protein product is CASGRGRMGEQYF.

In its sample, this clonotype was seen many times. The rearrangement joins TRBV6-1 to TRBJ1-2; TRBD1 agrees at 9 bases. The germline CDR1 and CDR2 sequences are MNHNS and SASEGT. CDR3 length: 15 amino acids. V dropped 6 bases and J dropped 4; count of bases not matched to a gene: 9. CDR3 amino acids: CASRRGTGGGYGYTF. The CDR3 nucleotides read TGTGCCAGCAGGAGGGGAACAGGGGGCGGCTATGGCTACACCTTC.

This clonotype was counted at least ten times. The gene calls are TRBV6-4 and TRBJ1-1, with 10 bases aligning to TRBD1. In germline, CDR1 is MRHNA, CDR2 SNTAGT. This CDR3 spans 17 amino acids. V shed 7 bases and J 6 bases; nucleotides not matched to a gene: 17. As DNA, the CDR3 is TGTGCCAGCACCGAGATTTCTGGGACAGGGGTTGTTCCTGAAGCTTTCTTT. Encoded protein: CASTEISGTGVVPEAFF.